This TCR beta chain stems from a study of long-term antiretroviral therapy in people with HIV. Concerning this clone itself: Its antigen is not identified.

The study's findings and limits: Controls showed broader CDR3 length ranges than did the HIV repertoires.

Version v3.0 of the immunoSEQ assay ran at survey level. Sequencing used immunoSEQ multiplex PCR; TCRdb keeps in-frame clones, though not all of them. Of 30,000 to 40,000 clones in the sample, 70% to 90% were seen once. The CDR3 has 15 residues. Trimming removed 4 bases from V and 4 bases from J, with 15 bases in between. CDR1 is MGHRA, CDR2 YSYEKL, per germline. This clonotype originated in a man younger than 35 with HIV. V and J are TRBV4-1 and TRBJ2-3, with D possibly being TRBD2 (6 bases). Sequenced material: unsorted PBMCs, taken 1.1 years after starting antiretroviral therapy. CDR3 nucleotide sequence: TGCGCCAGCAGCCGCGGGAACCAGGGCCCAGATACGCAGTATTTT. Its translation is CASSRGNQGPDTQYF.